These T cell receptor beta chains were read from a single sample in a study of T cell responses to AZD1222 COVID-19 vaccine. This table comes from immunoSEQ multiplex PCR, and its TCRdb copy is limited to in-frame clones, with some not included. The data contain 140,000 to 150,000 clones, around 86% of them seen just once; the ten biggest clones take up around 4.1%. The input for sequencing was peripheral blood, taken on day 0 of MenACWY control vaccination. The receptor set was obtained from an adult in good health. CDR3s include the opening cysteine and the closing phenylalanine or tryptophan. Fields, in order: J gene, V gene, CDR3 protein.

j_gene: TRBJ2-6
v_gene: TRBV30
CDR3aa: CAWSSGANVLTF

j_gene: TRBJ2-3
v_gene: TRBV11-2
CDR3aa: CASSQGTITDTQYF

j_gene: TRBJ1-2
v_gene: TRBV3-1/TRBV3-2
CDR3aa: CASSQVAGDYGYTF

j_gene: TRBJ1-1
v_gene: TRBV5-8
CDR3aa: CASSFVKEAFF

j_gene: TRBJ2-2
v_gene: TRBV5-1
CDR3aa: CASSFVLSDRGYTGELFF

j_gene: TRBJ1-2
v_gene: TRBV19
CDR3aa: CASSDRGEGGYTF

j_gene: TRBJ2-1
v_gene: TRBV12-5
CDR3aa: CASGLRQGAENEQFF

j_gene: TRBJ2-3
v_gene: TRBV5-4
CDR3aa: CASSLDRYTQYF

j_gene: TRBJ2-4
v_gene: TRBV28
CDR3aa: CASRMAWETGVAKNIQYF

j_gene: TRBJ1-1
v_gene: TRBV18
CDR3aa: CASSPRTPWDTEAFF

j_gene: TRBJ2-5
v_gene: TRBV27
CDR3aa: CASSLRGGLTETQYF

j_gene: TRBJ2-7
v_gene: TRBV20-1
CDR3aa: CSASASGGTSYEQYF

j_gene: TRBJ2-1
v_gene: TRBV19
CDR3aa: CASDERGGREQFF

j_gene: TRBJ1-5
v_gene: TRBV27
CDR3aa: CASSPDRGGNQPQHF

j_gene: TRBJ1-6
v_gene: TRBV5-8
CDR3aa: CASRPQGSVFFNSPLHF

j_gene: TRBJ2-7
v_gene: TRBV4-2
CDR3aa: CASSQEPGLAGVYEQYF

j_gene: TRBJ2-3
v_gene: TRBV9
CDR3aa: CASSVGTSGDTDTQYF

j_gene: TRBJ1-5
v_gene: TRBV12-3/TRBV12-4
CDR3aa: CASSLPSTPQHF

j_gene: TRBJ1-1
v_gene: TRBV19
CDR3aa: CASSTDRDTEAFF

j_gene: TRBJ2-2
v_gene: TRBV7-3
CDR3aa: CASSPGLAGLNTGELFF

j_gene: TRBJ2-7
v_gene: TRBV9
CDR3aa: CASSVHEGYEQYF

j_gene: TRBJ1-1
v_gene: TRBV2
CDR3aa: CATGDRVVSEAFF

j_gene: TRBJ1-5
v_gene: TRBV28
CDR3aa: CASSFHRGVQPQHF